Included here is one TCR beta chain sequence, with context. In the original workflow: Quantification of nucleated cells was approximated via reference gene primer amplification. Sequencing used immunoSEQ multiplex PCR; TCRdb keeps in-frame clones, though not all of them. From that table come the V and J calls and clone size; the DNA was used to work out D and trimming. The table shows 130,000 to 150,000 clones, with about nine tenths occurring only once. CDR1 ENHRY and CDR2 SYGVKD come from the germline V gene. Trimming shortened V by 10 bases and J by 3 bases, and 18 bases separated the two germline ends. The CDR3 sequence is 15 residues long. The study drew participants aged about 18 to 89 years from about two dozen US areas. Self-reported history from a screening survey and questionnaire set each donor's cohort. The sample originates from a study of blood T cell repertoires in COVID-19.

The sample consisted of PBMCs or T cells enriched from blood (not recorded which). This sequence was found in a woman between 35 and 50 years old who had been exposed to COVID-19. The chain has TRBV10-3 and TRBJ2-2, with D maybe TRBD2 (5 bases). This CDR3 is CATGVASGYTGELFF. The CDR3 bases are TGTGCCACCGGGGTGGCGAGCGGATACACCGGGGAGCTGTTTTTT.